This is a list of T cell receptor beta chains from one sample in a study of T cell responses to AZD1222 COVID-19 vaccine. TCRdb's copy holds only in-frame clones and misses some; the assay was immunoSEQ multiplex PCR. The sample has tens of thousands of clones, roughly nine tenths seen once. The material sequenced was peripheral blood, taken 28 days after the second AZD1222 dose. Receptor source: an adult who received the AZD1222 COVID-19 vaccine. The CDR3 runs from the conserved cysteine through the conserved F or W. The D gene is left open where the match is weak. Size tells how often a clone was seen (once, few, many) or the class of an expanded clone, and some rows leave it out.

d_call j_call v_call clone_size cdr3_nt cdr3_aa
TRBD1 TRBJ2-1 TRBV5-4 NA TGTGCCAGCAGTCGGGGACAGGGGAATTACAATGAGCAGTTCTTC CASSRGQGNYNEQFF
NA TRBJ2-7 TRBV24-1 few TGTGCCACCAGTGATGGGGGCAGGTACGAGCAGTACTTC CATSDGGRYEQYF
NA TRBJ2-5 TRBV6-5 NA TGTGCCAGCGGATCAGGGAATCAGGAGACCCAGTACTTC CASGSGNQETQYF
TRBD1 TRBJ1-2 TRBV5-1 once TGCGCCAGCAGCTTGGAGGACAGGGTAAACTATGGCTACACCTTC CASSLEDRVNYGYTF
TRBD1 TRBJ2-2 TRBV7-8 NA TGTGCCAGCAGATTACAGGGGGCGAGGGCCGGGGAGCTGTTTTTT CASRLQGARAGELFF
NA TRBJ2-2 TRBV18 NA TGTGCCAGCTCCATCACAGGGCCGCCCGGGGAGCTGTTTTTT CASSITGPPGELFF
TRBD2 TRBJ2-7 TRBV28 NA TGTGCCAGCACCACAGCGGGGGAAAACTACGAGCAGTACTTC CASTTAGENYEQYF
NA TRBJ2-1 TRBV18 few TGTGCCAGCTCACCACCGGCGGGGGCGTCCTACAATGAGCAGTTCTTC CASSPPAGASYNEQFF
NA TRBJ2-5 TRBV18 NA TGTGCCAGCTCACCAGGAATTGGGGGAAAGACCCAGTACTTC CASSPGIGGKTQYF
TRBD1 TRBJ2-7 TRBV28 NA TGTGCCACCACCGCCCCCGGGACAGGTTACGAGCAGTACTTC CATTAPGTGYEQYF
NA TRBJ2-7 TRBV5-1 NA TGCGCCAGCAGCTTGGAGGGAATTAGCTCCTACGAGCAGTACTTC CASSLEGISSYEQYF
NA TRBJ2-2 TRBV11-3 NA TGTGCCAGCAGCTTAGCCAGGGGAAGGTTTACCGGGGAGCTGTTTTTT CASSLARGRFTGELFF
NA TRBJ1-2 TRBV28 once TGTGCCAGCAGTTACAGGGTCAGAGGTGATGGCTACACCTTC CASSYRVRGDGYTF
NA TRBJ2-5 TRBV7-8 NA TGTGCCAGCAGCCAGGACAGTCAGACCCAGTACTTC CASSQDSQTQYF
NA TRBJ1-2 TRBV27 NA TGTGCCAGCAGCCCTCAAGGGGGAAGTGGCTACACCTTC CASSPQGGSGYTF
NA TRBJ1-1 TRBV10-3 NA TGTGCCATCAGCGTCGGAGACACTGAAGCTTTCTTT CAISVGDTEAFF
NA TRBJ2-2 TRBV28 NA TGTGCCAGCAGTTCGGCAGGGGAGGGGACCGGGGAGCTGTTTTTT CASSSAGEGTGELFF
NA TRBJ2-1 TRBV18 NA TGTGCCAGCTCACCGGCAGGACCATCCTACAATGAGCAGTTCTTC CASSPAGPSYNEQFF
NA TRBJ1-3 TRBV7-2 once TGTGCCAGCAGCTCCTCGACCGGTTTTCCCCGTAGTTCTGGAAACACCATATATTTT CASSSSTGFPRSSGNTIYF
NA TRBJ1-1 TRBV10-1 NA TGCGCCAGCAGTGGCAGGGAGAACACTGAAGCTTTCTTT CASSGRENTEAFF
NA TRBJ2-7 TRBV3-1/TRBV3-2 NA TGTGCCAGCAGCCAAGTCAACTACGAGCAGTACTTC CASSQVNYEQYF
TRBD1 TRBJ1-5 TRBV10-2 once TGCGCCAGTATCGAATCAGGGGGCGCAGGGCAGCCCCAGCATTTT CASIESGGAGQPQHF
NA TRBJ1-4 TRBV7-9 NA TGTGCCAGCAGCCCCCCACAGGGTTCTAATGAAAAACTGTTTTTT CASSPPQGSNEKLFF
NA TRBJ2-7 TRBV3-1/TRBV3-2 NA TGTGCCAGCAGCCAAGTGTTTGGTGCCTACGAGCAGTACTTC CASSQVFGAYEQYF
TRBD1 TRBJ1-2 TRBV7-2 NA TGTGCCAGCAGCTTAACGGGGACAGGGGGCGCGGTGGGTGGCTACACCTTC CASSLTGTGGAVGGYTF
NA TRBJ1-1 TRBV2 NA TGTGCCAGCAGTGAAGAATGGGGGGCAGGCACTGAAGCTTTCTTT CASSEEWGAGTEAFF
TRBD1 TRBJ2-3 TRBV9 NA TGTGCCAGCAGCCCACCCTTATCGACAGGGCTCGGGGCAGATACGCAGTATTTT CASSPPLSTGLGADTQYF
NA TRBJ1-3 TRBV15 NA TGTGCCACCAGCAGAGATTTCAGGGCCGGAAACACCATATATTTT CATSRDFRAGNTIYF
TRBD1 TRBJ1-1 TRBV6-6 once TGTGCCAGCGTGATAGGACAGGGGAGGACTGAAGCTTTCTTT CASVIGQGRTEAFF
NA TRBJ1-5 TRBV6-4 once TGTGCCAGCAGTCAGGGGAAGGATCAGCCCCAGCATTTT CASSQGKDQPQHF
NA TRBJ1-2 TRBV30 NA TGTGCCTGGACCAAGCGGCAGACGGTTTTTCGTGGCTACACCTTC CAWTKRQTVFRGYTF
TRBD1 TRBJ2-7 TRBV6-5 NA TGTGCCAGCAGTTACTCTGAGGGGGCGCGGGAGCAGTACTTC CASSYSEGAREQYF
TRBD1 TRBJ2-2 TRBV5-1 NA TGCGCCAGCAGCTTCAAAGGGACAGGGCTCACCGACACCGGGGAGCTGTTTTTT CASSFKGTGLTDTGELFF
TRBD1 TRBJ2-1 TRBV6-2/TRBV6-3 NA TGTGCCAGCAGTTATTCCCGGGACAGGGTAGGGTTCTTC CASSYSRDRVGFF
TRBD1 TRBJ2-7 TRBV10-1 NA TGCGCCAGCAGTGAGTCTGACAGGGGAATCGAGCAGTACTTC CASSESDRGIEQYF
NA TRBJ2-1 TRBV11-2 NA TGTGCCAGCAGCCGGGGTGACAATGAGCAGTTCTTC CASSRGDNEQFF
TRBD1 TRBJ1-4 TRBV3-1/TRBV3-2 NA TGTGCCAGCAGCCACCTAGCCCGACAGGGGTCTAATGAAAAACTGTTTTTT CASSHLARQGSNEKLFF
NA TRBJ2-1 TRBV4-3 NA TGCGCCAGCAGCCCCCAGGCGGCGGGTAATGAGCAGTTCTTC CASSPQAAGNEQFF
NA TRBJ2-1 TRBV9 NA TGTGCCAGCAGCGTAGATGGTACAGCTTACAATGAGCAGTTCTTC CASSVDGTAYNEQFF
NA TRBJ2-1 TRBV24-1 NA TGTGCCACCAGCTCCAGGTCTGAGCAGTTCTTC CATSSRSEQFF